One and the same sample provided the 19 T cell receptor beta chains below, sequenced in a study of CD8 T cells in ankylosing spondylitis. TCRdb itself ran the 5' RACE reads through MiXCR, one entry per CDR3 protein. The data hold around 300,000 distinct CDR3 sequences, with about 14% observed a single time. The sequenced sample was blood, either unsorted or a sorted T cell fraction (not recorded which). The receptors here all came from a male donor with ankylosing spondylitis or in good health (not recorded which).

This clonotype was seen more than once but under ten times. J is TRBJ2-1 and V is TRBV7-9; 7 bases match TRBD2. The germline V gene has CDR1 SEHNR and CDR2 FQNEAQ (reference sequence). The CDR3 is 16 residues long. The V segment lost 5 bases and the J segment 0 bases; nucleotides outside the gene matches: 7. CDR3 in DNA: TGTGCCAGCAGCGTGATGGGCGGGAGCTCCTACAATGAGCAGTTCTTC. It translates to CASSVMGGSSYNEQFF.

This clonotype has more than one count but fewer than ten. The rearrangement joins TRBV7-2 to TRBJ2-7; 13 bases agree with TRBD2. This CDR3 has 16 residues. After removal of 6 bases from V and 6 bases from J, the junction contained 11 bases not matched to a gene. Germline lookup yields CDR1 SGHTA and CDR2 FQGNSA. The CDR3 nucleotides are TGTGCCAGCAGGCCCCTACTAGCGGGAGGGCGAAGCGAGCAGTACTTC. Its protein is CASRPLLAGGRSEQYF.

This clonotype was recorded at least ten times. The rearrangement links TRBV9 to TRBJ2-5; 8 bases line up with TRBD1. The junction had 5 bases not matched to a gene; V was cut back by 0 bases and J by 4 bases. CDR3 length equals 15 residues. Germline values: CDR1 SGDLS, CDR2 YYNGEE. CDR3 DNA sequence: TGTGCCAGCAGCGTAGCAGGGGGCCGGATAGAGACCCAGTACTTC. This encodes CASSVAGGRIETQYF.

The chain uses TRBV12-3 or TRBV12-4 and TRBJ2-7, with D uncertain. V shed 6 bases and J shed 5 bases, with 8 bases lying between them. This CDR3 is built from 11 residues. As DNA, the CDR3 is TGTGCCAGCAGGTTACAAAACGAGCAGTACTTC. This codes for CASRLQNEQYF.

The chain is built from TRBV5-1 and TRBJ2-7; 8 bases fit TRBD2. The CDR3 totals 14 residues. CDR1 and CDR2 (germline): SGHRS, YFSETQ. Unmatched junction bases numbered 4, after V lost 3 bases and J lost 2 bases. As DNA, the CDR3 is TGCGCCAGCAGCTCGCGGGGGGACACCTACGAGCAGTACTTC. Translated: CASSSRGDTYEQYF.

This clonotype was seen at least ten times. This chain links TRBV5-1 with TRBJ2-1; D assignment may be TRBD1 or TRBD2 (6 bases each). CDR3 size: 15 residues. CDR1 is SGHRS and CDR2 is YFSETQ in the germline V gene. V dropped 2 bases and J dropped 4 bases, with 13 bases sitting between them. The CDR3 bases are TGCGCCAGCAGCTTAGGGGGAGGCGGTTACAATGAGCAGTTCTTC. Translated, it gives CASSLGGGGYNEQFF.

This clonotype came up a few times. V usage is TRBV5-1 and J usage is TRBJ1-2, with 8 bases fitting TRBD1. The CDR3 loop spans 15 amino acids. Germline assignment: CDR1 SGHRS and CDR2 YFSETQ. The junction had 5 bases not matched to a gene; V was cut back by 0 bases and J by 4 bases. The CDR3 coding sequence is TGCGCCAGCAGCTTGGTAGGGACAGGAGTCTATGGCTACACCTTC. It is translated as CASSLVGTGVYGYTF.

This clonotype has a handful of counts. V gene TRBV5-1 combines with J gene TRBJ2-3; D ambiguous. CDR3 length: 15 residues. Germline V lookup: CDR1 SGHRS, CDR2 YFSETQ. V was clipped by 3 bases and J by 5 bases, with 16 bases between them. CDR3: CASSWSVQVGDTQYF. The DNA for the CDR3 is TGCGCCAGCAGCTGGTCCGTCCAGGTGGGAGATACGCAGTATTTT.

The chain couples TRBV12-3 or TRBV12-4 to TRBJ2-7; TRBD1 aligns across 8 bases. V shed 3 bases, J shed 6 bases, and the junction held 10 bases outside the gene matches. CDR3 length: 15 amino acids. This CDR3 is CASSFSGGGAGEQYF. The CDR3 nucleotides are TGTGCCAGCAGTTTTTCAGGGGGCGGCGCGGGCGAGCAGTACTTC.

The chain recombines TRBV12-3 or TRBV12-4 with TRBJ2-2, with D possibly TRBD2 on 6 matching bases. The germline V and J ends were trimmed by 8 bases and 8 bases, with 18 bases remaining between them. The CDR3 is made up of 14 amino acids. CDR3: CASLGGMRVGELFF. In DNA, the CDR3 is TGTGCCAGCCTTGGAGGGATGAGGGTTGGGGAGCTGTTTTTT.

This clonotype came up many times. The rearrangement uses TRBV29-1 and TRBJ1-6; no definite D call. The CDR3 is made up of 13 amino acids. The V end lost 0 bases, the J end lost 7 bases, and 7 bases lay between the germline ends. Germline V lookup: CDR1 SQVTM, CDR2 ANQGSEA. Written as DNA, the CDR3 is TGCAGCGTTGAAGATGGGAACAATTCACCCCTCCACTTT. Its translation: CSVEDGNNSPLHF.

This clonotype has at least ten counts. The chain joins TRBV12-3 or TRBV12-4 to TRBJ1-2, with D uncertain. V dropped 3 bases and J dropped 8 bases, with 7 bases sitting between them. This CDR3 contains 11 residues. The CDR3 sequence is CASSFGHGYTF. The CDR3 DNA reads TGTGCCAGCAGTTTTGGGCACGGCTACACCTTC.

The chain uses TRBV14 and TRBJ2-3; D possibly uses TRBD1 or TRBD2 (5 bases each). Germline CDR1 reads SGHDN; CDR2 reads FVKESK. The ends were cut back, 4 bases at V and 4 bases at J, with 21 bases in the middle. The CDR3 has 17 residues. The CDR3 DNA sequence: TGTGCCAGCAGCCGGTCTTTACTCCTTCTGGGGGCAGATACGCAGTATTTT. Translating it yields CASSRSLLLLGADTQYF.

This sequence joins TRBV6-1 and TRBJ2-2; possibly TRBD2 for D (5 bases). Germline CDR1 MNHNS, CDR2 SASEGT. The V and J ends lost 8 bases and 3 bases respectively, with 13 bases between them. The CDR3 loop spans 14 amino acids. DNA for the CDR3: TGTGCCAGCTACGAGGGAACGGACACCGGGGAGCTGTTTTTT. Encoded protein: CASYEGTDTGELFF.

The rearrangement joins TRBV25-1 to TRBJ2-2; D is undetermined. Germline V gene sequence: CDR1 MGHDK, CDR2 SYGVNS. V was clipped by 4 bases and J by 0 bases, with 6 bases between them. CDR3 length: 14 amino acids. The DNA for the CDR3 is TGTGCCAGCAGTGTGGGCCCGAACACCGGGGAGCTGTTTTTT. Its protein product is CASSVGPNTGELFF.

This clonotype appeared a few times. The chain couples TRBV4-1 to TRBJ2-1; D remains ambiguous. The CDR3 loop spans 13 amino acids. V lost 1 base and J lost 10, with 11 bases in between. Germline V CDR1 and CDR2: MGHRA, YSYEKL. CDR3 in amino acids: CASSQGLEREQFF. In DNA, the CDR3 is TGCGCCAGCAGCCAAGGACTTGAGAGGGAGCAGTTCTTC.

The chain uses TRBV18 and TRBJ2-5; D is undetermined. The CDR3 totals 18 residues. Per the germline V gene, CDR1 is KGHSH and CDR2 is LQKENI. V shed 2 bases and J shed 2 bases, with 21 bases lying between them. The CDR3 protein is CASSPATLSGPKQETQYF. As DNA, the CDR3 is TGTGCCAGCTCACCAGCCACCCTCTCGGGCCCAAAGCAAGAGACCCAGTACTTC.

This clonotype was counted a few times. The CDR3 here is CASSREGGINYGYTF. The CDR3 bases are TGTGCCAGCAGTCGAGAGGGGGGAATCAACTATGGCTACACCTTC. This chain links TRBV12-3 or TRBV12-4 with TRBJ1-2; D might be TRBD1 (6 bases). V was cut by 5 bases and J by 2 bases, with 15 bases left in between. The length of the CDR3 is 15 residues.

The chain employs TRBV21-1 and TRBJ1-1; TRBD1 was called by the table and not checked on the DNA. TRBV21-1 is a known pseudogene. The length of the CDR3 is 13 residues. The CDR3 loop is CASSKVGALQAFF. CDR3 bases: TGTGCCAGCAGCAAAGTCGGGGCGCTCCAGGCTTTCTTT.